This T cell receptor beta chain was captured in a study of cytomegalovirus exposure and HLA in healthy donors (dated by TCRdb to about 2017). Notes on the research overall: An earlier analysis of fewer than 750 of the donors reported approximately 300 Gb of sequence data and 95 million to 140 million unique TCR beta sequences obtained from roughly 170 million T cells. An early release that covered 640 HLA-typed donors contained approximately 320 gigabases of sequencing data and 70 million to 100 million unique TCR sequences. Of the roughly 400 genotyped donors, 65% to 90% fell in the genetic ancestry cluster associated with self-reported Caucasian donors. The study was designed to test whether signatures of past pathogen exposure could be identified by cataloging public T cell receptors. The study used immunosequencing to profile the T cell repertoires of several hundred subjects and linked those repertoires to cytomegalovirus serostatus. In addition to the first cohort of hundreds of subjects, a separate validation cohort of approximately 110 different subjects was used. The study combined high-throughput TCR immunosequencing, statistical association of individual TCRs with disease status, and machine learning to predict cytomegalovirus infection status. A later analysis re-analyzed previously published TCR beta repertoires from roughly 600 donors and added high-resolution HLA genotyping to study TCR occurrence patterns. In the later analysis, no new phenotypic data were used to find candidate immune exposures; instead, reliance was placed on TCR beta sequences and their occurrence across donors. An earlier analysis of 450 to 750 of the donors used high-throughput TCR beta sequencing to judge whether each TCR beta V gene segment behaved as functional or pseudogenic. Donor age, sex, ethnicity and CMV serostatus were compiled together with the repertoire data. A later genetic analysis used genome-wide SNP genotypes for about 60% of the roughly 700 donors, treating that subset as a discovery cohort. All discovery cohort repertoires had been generated using a single sequencing platform. Class I and class II HLA loci were covered by the typing at four-digit resolution. The number of typed donors differed by locus: about 629-640 for A, B, C, DRB1 and DQB1; 500 to 550 for DQA1; around 580 for DPA1; and about 450 for DPB1. Because of strong linkage in the cohort, roughly five DR-DQ haplotypes were treated as single units for association and clustering. On average, around 240,000 unique TCR beta nucleotide sequences were sequenced per donor among 398 genotyped donors of the cohort, with roughly 18% of those sequences being non-productive.

The CDR3 holds 15 amino acids from the cysteine to the phenylalanine. CDR3 DNA only is kept here, 45 bases in frame from base 1. The germline V gene encodes CDR1 WNHNN and CDR2 SYGVQD (reference sequence). The cohort consisted of hundreds of healthy bone marrow donors. At the time of sampling, every cohort member was nominally healthy, though immune exposures that went unrecorded were likely present. The donor tested CMV seronegative and was one of the 352 seronegative cohort members. Each donor provided a peripheral blood sample, and peripheral blood mononuclear cells were used for TCR beta sequencing. The Qiagen DNeasy Blood Extraction Kit was used to extract genomic DNA from the blood cell samples. What the study reported, not specific to this receptor: A later analysis found that TCR association rates varied across HLA loci, with DRB1 alleles showing the most associated TCRs and HLA-C alleles the fewest. A further reported finding was that TCR beta sequences accurately predicted the HLA-A and HLA-B alleles for most subjects in the first cohort. When HLA alleles, especially DR and DQ, strongly co-occurred, TCR associations were difficult to assign to individual alleles. A later analysis found that most CMV-associated TCR beta chains appeared HLA-restricted, with HLA associations seemingly driven largely by CMV exposure. In vitro tests confirmed that three of the cytomegalovirus-associated TCR beta chains recognize cytomegalovirus antigens. Only TCR beta chains were sequenced in this cohort, and the absence of alpha or paired-chain data limited detectable features. Some IMGT-functional V segments, including TRBV6-2 and TRBV6-3, could not be distinguished by the 87-base-pair reads and were therefore excluded. HLA typing was unavailable for some donors at each locus, so association tests used only the typed subset. Broadly in line with IMGT annotations, most TCR beta V segments showed up in productive rearrangements about 90% or about 30% of the time in an earlier analysis of several hundred of the donors. Linkage disequilibrium might explain the correlated functional status among segregating V segments, but an unknown experimental factor could not be excluded. The sequencing pipeline was judged likely to have produced a cluster of highly shared sequence variants as a technical artifact. An association between a missense DCLRE1C variant and V-gene and J-gene trimming of TCR beta chains was found in a later genetic analysis and replicated in an independent cohort. The authors suggested that the approach could potentially be generalized to other disease states and immunological phenotypes. The earlier analysis of fewer than 750 of the donors excluded seventeen rarely observed V segments, including chromosome 9 orphons, because counts were too low. According to a later analysis, parvovirus B19, influenza, CMV and Epstein-Barr virus appeared linked to several top co-occurrence clusters. In the study, some 160 TCR beta chains were listed as associated with cytomegalovirus. Most TCR sequences were seen in very few donors, while some public TCRs were found in many individuals. Sequencing depth was assumed to be roughly uniform across donors in the presence/absence analyses, though that assumption may not hold. At a false discovery rate of 0.05, a later analysis linked under 20,000 TCR beta sequences to specific HLA alleles. Immune exposure information for the cohort was limited to CMV serostatus. Cytomegalovirus status was reported to be diagnosed by the classifier with high specificity and sensitivity in both the original and validation cohorts. Compared with equally common non-associated chains, HLA-associated TCR beta chains in a later analysis were more clonally expanded and had lower generation probabilities. A later genetic analysis reported fewer N-insertions in productive TCRs among donors in an Asian-associated ancestry cluster than the roughly 700-donor mean.

Of note for this clone: The specificity of this receptor is unknown. Per-base qualities were not stored, and no clone one base away is much larger.

Library preparation employed the immunoSEQ multiplex PCR assay. For the multiplex PCR, a mixture combining 60 forward primers for TCR Vbeta segments and 13 reverse primers for TCR Jbeta segments was used. The CDR3 region of rearranged TCR beta genes was amplified from genomic DNA with a multiplex PCR assay. The Illumina HiSeq System was used to sequence the amplified TCR beta libraries as 87-base-pair reads. As for the original processing: In a later analysis, 80 million or so unique TCR beta chains were counted across the 690 or so repertoires, and around 10 million of these chains were shared by at least two donors. A nearest-neighbor algorithm error-corrected the raw reads and collapsed the reads into unique sequences, merging closely related sequences to remove PCR and sequencing errors. To assign V, D and J gene segments, CDR3 sequences were aligned to IMGT reference sequences. Each retained sequence needed at least a six-nucleotide match to both a V gene segment and a J gene segment. Rearrangements were classified as productive when the CDR3 lacked stop codons and remained in frame with V and J, and all other rearrangements were classified as non-productive. CDR3 was defined according to IMGT convention as the region running from the second conserved V-encoded cysteine to the conserved J-encoded phenylalanine. The earlier analysis of a few hundred of the donors excluded sequences that lacked an unambiguous match to a single V gene segment. In an earlier analysis of almost 600 of the donors, a V segment was called functional when productive rearrangements were above 56.7%, and segregating when the standard deviation between donors exceeded 5%. A statistical classification framework was developed to diagnose cytomegalovirus status using the catalog of TCR beta chain sequences. V and J gene assignment, in a later analysis, came from comparing TCR nucleotide sequences with IMGT/GENE-DB human TR gene sequences. A later analysis assigned CDR3 sequences and most-parsimonious VDJ recombination scenarios with the TCRdist pipeline. In a later analysis, every TCR beta chain was defined by the combination of its CDR3 amino acid sequence and its V-gene family, and reads without a unique V-gene family were dropped. To address suspected cross-contamination and a sequencing artifact, a later analysis removed approximately 600 highly shared, low-generation-probability nucleotide sequences. For each public chain, a later analysis derived a clonal expansion index from normalized ranks of inferred template counts within each repertoire. A later analysis computed generation probabilities with a VDJ recombination model fitted to out-of-frame rearrangements, and checked the results against IGoR. A later analysis scored TCR-TCR, TCR-HLA and TCR-CMV co-occurrence with hypergeometric tests, applying a repertoire-size bias correction to TCR pairs. In a later analysis, false discovery rates were estimated by permuting HLA or CMV assignments 20 times. In a later analysis, co-occurring TCRs were grouped with DBSCAN, and TCRdist sequence similarity was added when clustering was performed within HLA-allele-positive subsets. Repertoires with fewer than 30,000 or more than 120,000 public chains, plus five repertoires with anomalous nucleotide sharing, were excluded from co-occurrence clustering. Imported from immuneACCESS, the table was reduced by TCRdb to in-frame sequences with V and J called. These copies leave out some clones; in studies compared against another copy, an unresolved V gene accounts for under half, and the cause of the remainder is not known. V, J and clone size reflect that table, while D and trimming were determined from the DNA. This sample holds about 93,000 clones; about four fifths were observed only once. Approximately 3.8% of the sample rests with the top ten.

Sequenced sample: PBMCs. The TCR sequence derives from a man aged 50 to 59 in good health and CMV-seronegative. This chain joins TRBV10-1 to TRBJ2-5, with TRBD2 tentatively as D gene (6 bases match). The J call may be faulty, since TRBJ2-7 better matches the DNA end. CDR3 loop: CASSDEGGIGSEQYF. The DNA reads TGCGCCAGCAGTGATGAAGGAGGAATCGGGAGCGAGCAGTACTTC.